This TCR beta chain was retrieved from a study of yellow fever vaccine responses in identical twins listed by TCRdb under 2018. For the wider study: In identical twins, the study followed T cell clones that responded to the vaccine with precision. Broader findings and caveats from the paper: The authors reported that the T cell response to vaccination in identical twins appeared partly convergent and partly personalized.

Library creation used RT-PCR. Sequencing relied on an Illumina HiSeq 2500. TCRdb's own reprocessing of the public reads used fastp at Q25 and MiXCR and kept productive beta chains. Records with the same CDR3 protein are collapsed into one entry carrying the most frequent genes and DNA. Here the sample has 14,000 or so distinct CDR3 sequences; approximately 88% occur a single time. Jointly, the top ten make up about 0.7% of the sample. V is reduced by 0 bases and J by 8 bases, leaving a spacing of 16 bases between them. Spanning cysteine to phenylalanine, the CDR3 consists of 15 amino acids. Kept here is only the CDR3 DNA, which spans 45 bases and is read in frame from base 1. The CDR1 and CDR2 encoded by the germline V gene (reference sequence) are SEHNR and FQNEAQ. Details on this clonotype: Its antigen is still unknown. No base qualities exist here, and no much larger clone lies one base off it.

The receptor chain draws on TRBV7-9 and TRBJ1-2; TRBD1 is possibly the D segment (6 matching bases). This clonotype was obtained from a woman aged 18-30 years who received the yellow fever vaccine. Donor details come from another sample of the same person, matched by shared clones. Here the sequenced sample was T cells from blood (PBMCs), unsorted or a sorted subset (not recorded which), taken before or after yellow fever vaccination (not recorded which). The nucleotide sequence is TGTGCCAGCAGCTTAGCATTGGACAGTCTCGCCGGCTACACCTTC. This yields the protein CASSLALDSLAGYTF.